A single sample is the source of the 24 T cell receptor beta chains below, sequenced in a study of metastatic and nonmetastatic thyroid tumors. From the PCR reads, TCRdb re-called clones with MiXCR. This sample yields under 45,000 clones, of which under 40% are seen a single time; over 20% belongs to the top ten. Prior to thyroid surgery, none of the patients had received any treatment. Material: tumor tissue. The source is a female donor with papillary thyroid cancer or a benign thyroid nodule (not recorded which). Some clones in this sample may be carry-over from other donors' samples.

V is TRBV11-2 and J is TRBJ2-7; tentatively, D is TRBD2 (5 bases). Germline V gene data show CDR1 as SGHAT and CDR2 as FQNNGV. The germline V and J ends were trimmed by 1 base and 6 bases, with 16 bases remaining between them. The CDR3 is 15 residues long. The CDR3 DNA reads as TGTGCCAGCAGCTTAGGGTTGCGGAGGTACGGCGAGCAGTACTTC. It yields the protein CASSLGLRRYGEQYF.

This rearrangement joins TRBV11-3 to TRBJ1-2; D is uncertain. Germline loops: CDR1 SGHNT, CDR2 YENEEA. V was shortened by 2 bases and J by 0 bases, with 10 bases between the two germline ends. This CDR3 has 15 residues. CDR3 in amino acids: CASSLSGDTNYGYTF. As DNA, the CDR3 is TGTGCCAGCAGCTTATCGGGAGACACTAACTATGGCTACACCTTC.

This clone appeared a single time. This chain joins TRBV5-1 and TRBJ1-1, with D possibly matching TRBD1 (6 bases). The V end lost 0 bases, the J end lost 4 bases, and 16 bases lay between the germline ends. The CDR3 sequence is 16 residues long. The germline V gene encodes CDR1 SGHRS and CDR2 YFSETQ. CDR3 in DNA: TGCGCCAGCAGCTTGGCCGTCGGGGGCGGGAGCACTGAAGCTTTCTTT. Protein: CASSLAVGGGSTEAFF.

This chain uses TRBV7-2 with TRBJ2-3; the D is unclear. The CDR3 has 13 residues. CDR1 is SGHTA and CDR2 is FQGNSA in the germline V gene. V gave up 1 base and J gave up 7 bases, with 9 bases separating them. The CDR3 DNA sequence: TGTGCCAGCAGCTTAGGTGGCGAATATACGCAGTATTTT. Translation gives CASSLGGEYTQYF.

This chain connects TRBV28 to TRBJ2-7, with D perhaps matching TRBD1 or TRBD2 (6 bases each). Between the trimmed V and J ends, which lost 7 bases and 2 bases, there was a span of 15 bases. Per the germline V gene, CDR1 is MDHEN and CDR2 is SYDVKM. This CDR3 has 14 residues. CDR3 amino acids: CASTPGGGTYEQYF. The CDR3 DNA reads TGTGCCAGCACTCCCGGGGGCGGGACCTACGAGCAGTACTTC. The full variable domain, its missing parts supplied by reference TRBV28 and TRBJ2-7, is DVKVTQSSRYLVKRTGEKVFLECVQDMDHENMFWYRQDPGLGLRLIYFSYDVKMKEKGDIPEGYSVSREKKERFSLILESASTNQTSMYLCASTPGGGTYEQYFGPGTRLTVT.

The chain couples TRBV7-9 to TRBJ1-6; D is unresolved. V gave up 1 base and J gave up 10 bases, with 14 bases separating them. The length of the CDR3 is 15 residues. CDR1 is SEHNR, CDR2 FQNEAQ, per germline (reference sequence). CDR3 residues: CASSLGERVDSPLHF. DNA of the CDR3: TGTGCCAGCAGCTTAGGGGAAAGGGTGGACTCACCCCTCCACTTT.

The chain combines TRBV7-2 with TRBJ1-2; D ambiguous. Between the trimmed V and J ends, which lost 2 bases and 8 bases, there was a span of 9 bases. Germline CDR1 and CDR2: SGHTA and FQGNSA. CDR3 size: 12 residues. This CDR3 is CASSLISIGYTF. CDR3 coding DNA: TGTGCCAGCAGCTTAATCTCTATCGGCTACACCTTC.

J is TRBJ2-7 and V is TRBV5-1; 7 bases map to TRBD2. Germline loops: CDR1 SGHRS, CDR2 YFSETQ. The CDR3 consists of 16 residues. With V trimmed by 1 base and J by 1 base, 8 bases remained unmatched. CDR3 sequence (DNA): TGCGCCAGCAGCTTGCGCGTATCGGGAGGTTCCTACGAGCAGTACTTC. This translates into CASSLRVSGGSYEQYF.

In its sample, this clone was seen once. This chain joins TRBV20-1 and TRBJ1-2; unclear D gene. CDR1 DFQATT and CDR2 SNEGSKA come from the germline V gene (reference sequence). The CDR3 extends over 12 amino acids. The germline V and J ends were trimmed by 1 base and 4 bases, with 7 bases remaining between them. The CDR3 here is CSARAGSYGYTF. Written as DNA, the CDR3 is TGCAGTGCTAGAGCGGGCTCCTATGGCTACACCTTC.

This clone was detected only a few times. This rearrangement joins TRBV20-1 to TRBJ2-1; 10 bases align to TRBD2. V shed 3 bases, J shed 8 bases, and the junction held 7 bases outside the gene matches. The CDR3 is 14 residues long. Germline lookup yields CDR1 DFQATT and CDR2 SNEGSKA (reference sequence). CDR3 amino acids: CSASSSGSLHEQFF. DNA for the CDR3: TGCAGTGCTAGCTCTAGCGGGAGTCTCCATGAGCAGTTCTTC.

The rearrangement uses TRBV6-1 and TRBJ2-7; maybe TRBD2 (6 bases). This CDR3 is 13 amino acids long. Germline V lookup: CDR1 MNHNS, CDR2 SASEGT. V lost 0 bases to trimming and J lost 12 bases, with 15 bases between them. CDR3 in amino acids: CASSEALGRRGYF. DNA of the CDR3: TGTGCCAGCAGTGAAGCGCTCGGCAGGAGGGGGTACTTC.

The V call is TRBV5-1, the J call TRBJ2-7; D is unclear. The germline gives CDR1 SGHRS, CDR2 YFSETQ. The CDR3 loop spans 13 amino acids. With 2 bases removed from V and 6 bases from J, the gap between germline ends came to 12 bases. CDR3 DNA: TGCGCCAGCAGCTTAAACTTGGGAAGCGAGCAGTACTTC. Residues: CASSLNLGSEQYF.

V is TRBV6-1 and J is TRBJ1-2; TRBD1 matches 10 bases. CDR1 is MNHNS and CDR2 is SASEGT in the germline V gene. Trimming cost V 3 bases and J 7 bases; bases outside gene matches: 11. The CDR3 is 16 amino acids. In nucleotides, the CDR3 is TGTGCCAGCAGTGATCAGGACAGGGGGAGGAGGGGTGGCTACACCTTC. It codes for CASSDQDRGRRGGYTF.

The V call is TRBV6-2 or TRBV6-3, the J call TRBJ2-1; 7 positions agree with TRBD1. The CDR3 length is 17 residues. Germline CDR1 MNHEY, CDR2 SVGEGT. V trimming: 0 bases; J trimming: 1 base; junction bases outside the gene matches: 6. Here the CDR3 DNA reads TGTGCCAGCAGTTACTCGCTGCGACAGGGATCCTACAATGAGCAGTTCTTC. Translation gives CASSYSLRQGSYNEQFF.

Details on this clone: Germline and junction disagree at one end, which may indicate a read error. The J gene is TRBJ1-2, the V gene TRBV19, with a possible D match to TRBD1 (5 bases). This CDR3 has 16 amino acids. CDR1 is LNHDA and CDR2 is SQIVND in the germline V gene (reference sequence). The CDR3 nucleotides read TGTGCCGGTAGTATACTTCCGGGACGAACTAACTACGGCTACACCTTC. Translating gives CAGSILPGRTNYGYTF.

This clone was found a few times. CDR3 coding DNA: TGTGCCAGCAGTCGGACCGGGACTAGTTCCAGTAGCACAGATACGCAGTATTTT. This gives the protein CASSRTGTSSSSTDTQYF. The chain employs TRBV11-2 and TRBJ2-3; 8 bases map to TRBD2. Trimming removed 6 bases from V and 0 bases from J; junction bases left unmatched: 14. The CDR3 covers 18 residues. Per germline, CDR1 SGHAT and CDR2 FQNNGV. Complete variable domain (other parts from reference TRBV11-2 and TRBJ2-3): EAGVAQSPRYKIIEKRQSVAFWCNPISGHATLYWYQQILGQGPKLLIQFQNNGVVDDSQLPKDRFSAERLKGVDSTLKIQPAKLEDSAVYLCASSRTGTSSSSTDTQYFGPGTRLTVL.

This chain joins TRBV19 and TRBJ2-1; 14 bases fit TRBD2. CDR3 length equals 16 residues. Germline V lookup: CDR1 LNHDA, CDR2 SQIVND (reference sequence). The ends lost 7 bases at V and 7 bases at J; junction bases unmatched: 9. CDR3 in amino acids: CASKGLAGALYNEQFF. Written as DNA, the CDR3 is TGTGCCAGTAAGGGACTAGCGGGAGCTTTGTATAATGAGCAGTTCTTC.

V and J are TRBV14 and TRBJ2-1; 12 nucleotides agree with TRBD2. Trimming removed 4 bases from V and 2 bases from J; junction bases left unmatched: 3. The CDR3 has 16 amino acids. Germline assignment: CDR1 SGHDN and CDR2 FVKESK. The CDR3 is CASSRRTSGTYNEQFF. DNA for the CDR3: TGTGCCAGCAGCCGTCGGACTAGCGGGACCTACAATGAGCAGTTCTTC.

This clone has a single count. The V call is TRBV18, the J call TRBJ2-3, with 8 bases aligning to TRBD1. Germline V gene data show CDR1 as KGHSH and CDR2 as LQKENI. The CDR3 sequence is 14 residues long. V was clipped by 4 bases and J by 4 bases; unmatched bases: 4. CDR3 sequence: CASSLRQGPDTQYF. CDR3 in DNA: TGTGCCAGCTCACTTCGACAGGGGCCAGATACGCAGTATTTT.

The genes are TRBV6-2 or TRBV6-3 and TRBJ2-7; TRBD2 agrees at 8 bases. Germline V CDR1 and CDR2: MNHEY, SVGEGT. J was trimmed by 3 bases and V by 0 bases; bases with no gene match: 4. The CDR3 extends over 15 amino acids. The CDR3 is CASSYSSGSHYEQYF. CDR3 in DNA: TGTGCCAGCAGTTACTCGAGCGGGAGTCACTACGAGCAGTACTTC.

The V gene is TRBV20-1, the J gene TRBJ2-2, with 12 bases that match TRBD2. V was clipped by 3 bases and J by 7 bases; unmatched bases: 3. There are 14 residues in the CDR3. Germline loops: CDR1 DFQATT, CDR2 SNEGSKA (reference sequence). CDR3 region: CSARTSGSHGELFF. The CDR3 DNA sequence: TGCAGTGCTAGGACTAGCGGGAGCCACGGGGAGCTGTTTTTT.

This clone was counted a few times. The chain employs TRBV12-3 or TRBV12-4 and TRBJ2-7; D is undetermined. CDR3 length: 15 residues. V was pared by 1 base and J by 0 bases, with 10 bases between. For the CDR3, the DNA is TGTGCCAGCAGTTTAGTGGGTCGGAGCTCCTACGAGCAGTACTTC. The encoded protein is CASSLVGRSSYEQYF.

The chain links TRBV28 to TRBJ1-2, with 7 bases lining up with TRBD1. From germline, CDR1 is MDHEN and CDR2 SYDVKM. The CDR3 is 13 amino acids. V shed 5 bases, J shed 8 bases, and the junction held 8 bases outside the gene matches. CDR3 sequence reads: CASSIYYRGGYTF. DNA of the CDR3: TGTGCCAGCAGTATCTACTACAGGGGCGGCTACACCTTC.

The chain links TRBV4-1 to TRBJ2-7, with D hard to call. Trimming removed 0 bases at V and 6 bases at J, with 3 bases between. CDR3 size: 11 residues. The germline V gene has CDR1 MGHRA and CDR2 YSYEKL. Written as DNA, the CDR3 is TGCGCCAGCAGCCAAGATCTCGAGCAGTACTTC. It is translated as CASSQDLEQYF.